This TCR beta chain was profiled in a study of shared clonotypes between healthy human individuals. General study results and limits: Unshared clonotypes carried lower generation probabilities than those common to all four donors. Sharing across four donors was seen in roughly 5% of naive CD4 clonotypes.

Each replicate PCR on the sorted subsets used 200 to 250 ng DNA (approximately 27,000 T cell genomes). The protocol was immunoSEQ multiplex PCR, while the TCRdb copy is restricted to in-frame clones and leaves out a portion. Here the sample spans about 2 million clones, about 95% being singletons. In the case of this clone: The antigen remains unidentified.

CD45RO-negative, CCR7-selected cells formed the naive CD8 fraction, which excluded terminally differentiated effector memory CD45RA+ cells. Donors had no recently reported acute infections or vaccinations and were HIV-negative. The CDR3 length is 16 residues. Germline CDR1 reads LGHNA; CDR2 reads YSLEER. V was pared by 2 bases and J by 0 bases, with 2 bases of the junction left unmatched. This rearrangement joins TRBV4-3 to TRBJ2-1; 9 bases agree with TRBD2. Sample: naive CD8+ T cells sorted from blood. The receptor was derived from a man aged 18 to 35 in good health. The CDR3 is CASSQLSGSSYNEQFF. The CDR3 DNA is TGCGCCAGCAGCCAACTTAGCGGGAGCTCCTACAATGAGCAGTTCTTC.